This T cell receptor beta chain comes out of a study of cytomegalovirus exposure and HLA in healthy donors. Turning to the study itself: An early release of data contained approximately 80 million unique TCRs, which came from HLA-typed donors.

In germline, CDR1 is SGHTA, CDR2 FQGNSA. The V end lost 3 bases, the J end lost 7 bases, and 18 bases lay between the germline ends. There are 15 residues in the CDR3. With 60 Vbeta and 13 Jbeta primers, the PCR was carried out. Repertoires were generated with immunoSEQ multiplex PCR, while TCRdb's copy carries only in-frame clones and drops some. Of about 150,000 clones in the sample, 80% were seen once. The sample taken for sequencing was PBMCs. The TCR sequence derives from a man aged 25 to 40 in good health and CMV-seronegative. V usage is TRBV7-2 and J usage is TRBJ1-2, with TRBD1 as a possible D gene (6 bases). CDR3 protein: CASSLAPLQGSGYTF. CDR3 DNA: TGTGCCAGCAGCTTGGCCCCTTTACAGGGAAGTGGCTACACCTTC.